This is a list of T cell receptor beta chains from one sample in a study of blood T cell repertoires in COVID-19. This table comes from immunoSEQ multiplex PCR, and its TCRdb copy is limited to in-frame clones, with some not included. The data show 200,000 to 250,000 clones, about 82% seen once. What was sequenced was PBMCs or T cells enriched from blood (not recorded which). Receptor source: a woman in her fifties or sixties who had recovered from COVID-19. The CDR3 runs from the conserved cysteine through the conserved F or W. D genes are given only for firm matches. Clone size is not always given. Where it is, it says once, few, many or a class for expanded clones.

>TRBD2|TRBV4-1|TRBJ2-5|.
CASSLPGLAGGPETQYF
TGCGCCAGCAGCCTGCCGGGACTAGCGGGAGGGCCGGAGACCCAGTACTTC
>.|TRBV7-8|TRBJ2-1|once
CASSLGQTNEQFF
TGTGCCAGCAGCTTGGGGCAGACCAATGAGCAGTTCTTC
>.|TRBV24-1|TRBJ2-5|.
CATSDFWQSQETQYF
TGTGCCACCAGTGATTTTTGGCAGTCTCAAGAGACCCAGTACTTC
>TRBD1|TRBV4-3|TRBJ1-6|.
CASSQDNRGLFAGSYNSPLHF
TGCGCCAGCAGCCAAGATAACAGGGGTCTGTTTGCCGGCTCCTATAATTCACCCCTCCACTTT
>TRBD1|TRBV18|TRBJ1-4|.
CASSHGTGSEKLFF
TGTGCCAGCTCACACGGGACAGGTAGTGAAAAACTGTTTTTT
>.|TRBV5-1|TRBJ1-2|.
CASSQGRTYGYTF
TGCGCCAGCAGCCAGGGGCGTACCTATGGCTACACCTTC
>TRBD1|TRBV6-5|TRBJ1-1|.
CASSPETGGSTEAFF
TGTGCCAGCAGTCCAGAAACAGGGGGCTCTACTGAAGCTTTCTTT
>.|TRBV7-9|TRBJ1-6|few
CASSLARGGSPLHF
TGTGCCAGCAGCTTAGCGAGGGGGGGTTCACCCCTCCACTTT
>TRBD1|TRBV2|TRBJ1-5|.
CASSGGQNQPQHF
TGTGCCAGCAGCGGGGGACAGAATCAGCCCCAGCATTTT
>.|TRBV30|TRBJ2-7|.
CAWSVGGYEQYF
TGTGCCTGGAGTGTGGGGGGTTACGAGCAGTACTTC
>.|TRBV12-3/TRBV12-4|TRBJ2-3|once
CASTRTDTQYF
TGTGCCAGCACCAGGACAGATACGCAGTATTTT
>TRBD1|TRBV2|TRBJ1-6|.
CASSGDRGEISPLHF
TGTGCCAGCAGTGGGGACAGGGGAGAGATTTCACCCCTCCACTTT
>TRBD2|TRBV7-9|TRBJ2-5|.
CASSPNRAGPQETQYF
TGTGCCAGTTCCCCCAATCGAGCGGGGCCCCAAGAGACCCAGTACTTC
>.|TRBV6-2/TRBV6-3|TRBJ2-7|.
CASSPLRGSSYEQYF
TGTGCCAGCAGCCCTCTTCGGGGAAGCTCCTACGAGCAGTACTTC
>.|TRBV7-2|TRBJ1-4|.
CASSLGLISVEKLFF
TGTGCCAGCAGCTTAGGTTTGATATCGGTCGAAAAACTGTTTTTT
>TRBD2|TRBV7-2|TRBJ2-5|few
CASSSTSGGPHSQYF
TGTGCCAGCAGCTCGACTAGCGGGGGCCCCCATTCTCAGTACTTC
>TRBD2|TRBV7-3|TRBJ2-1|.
CASSLQPRGGYNEQFF
TGTGCCAGCAGCCTACAGCCGCGGGGGGGATATAATGAGCAGTTCTTC
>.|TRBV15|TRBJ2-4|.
CATSRDGGAPYF
TGTGCCACCAGCAGAGATGGAGGGGCCCCGTACTTC
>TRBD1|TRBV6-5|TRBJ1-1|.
CASRPGQGAHPEAFF
TGTGCCAGCAGACCCGGACAGGGGGCGCACCCTGAAGCTTTCTTT
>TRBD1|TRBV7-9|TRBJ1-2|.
CASSPMGQGENYGYTF
TGTGCCAGCAGCCCAATGGGACAGGGGGAGAACTATGGCTACACCTTC
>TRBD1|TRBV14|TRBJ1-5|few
CASSQGQYSIARNQPQHF
TGTGCCAGCAGCCAGGGACAGTACTCAATAGCTCGCAATCAGCCCCAGCATTTT
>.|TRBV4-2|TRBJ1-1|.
CASSQGQITEAFF
TGTGCCAGCAGCCAAGGACAGATTACTGAAGCTTTCTTT
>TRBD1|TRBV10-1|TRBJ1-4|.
CASRTGTNEKLFF
TGCGCCAGCCGGACAGGGACTAATGAAAAACTGTTTTTT
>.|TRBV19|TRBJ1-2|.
CASSMETANPYTF
TGTGCCAGTAGTATGGAGACAGCAAACCCCTACACCTTC
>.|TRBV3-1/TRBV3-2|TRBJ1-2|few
CASSHPNSPVYGYTF
TGTGCCAGCAGCCATCCGAACAGCCCTGTCTATGGCTACACCTTC
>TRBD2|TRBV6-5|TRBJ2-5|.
CASSYGTSGISETQYF
TGTGCCAGCAGTTACGGGACTAGCGGGATCAGCGAGACCCAGTACTTC
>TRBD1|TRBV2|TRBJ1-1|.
CASSNQGAGMSEAFF
TGTGCCAGCAGTAACCAGGGGGCTGGGATGTCTGAAGCTTTCTTT
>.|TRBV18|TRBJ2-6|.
CASSPGKSGANVLTF
TGTGCCAGCTCCCCCGGGAAGTCCGGGGCCAACGTCCTGACTTTC
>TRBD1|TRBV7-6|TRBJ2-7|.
CASSLALTGPYEQYF
TGTGCCAGCAGCTTAGCGTTGACAGGGCCCTACGAGCAGTACTTC
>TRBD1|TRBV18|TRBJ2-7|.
CASSPVGTGETYEQYF
TGTGCCAGCTCACCAGTCGGAACAGGGGAAACCTACGAGCAGTACTTC
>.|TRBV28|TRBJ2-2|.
CASSFKIGFNTGELFF
TGTGCCAGCAGTTTTAAAATCGGTTTCAACACCGGGGAGCTGTTTTTT
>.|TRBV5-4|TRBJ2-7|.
CASSLELTGYEQYF
TGTGCCAGCAGCTTGGAGCTTACGGGCTACGAGCAGTACTTC
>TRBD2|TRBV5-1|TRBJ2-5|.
CASSSRGREGYGTQYF
TGCGCCAGCAGCTCTCGGGGCAGGGAGGGCTACGGGACCCAGTACTTC
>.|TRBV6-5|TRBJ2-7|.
CASTVTARYEQYF
TGTGCCAGCACCGTGACAGCGAGGTACGAGCAGTACTTC
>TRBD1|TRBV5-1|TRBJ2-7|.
CASSLEFRDRGSKQYF
TGCGCCAGCAGCTTGGAGTTCCGGGACAGGGGGAGCAAGCAGTACTTC
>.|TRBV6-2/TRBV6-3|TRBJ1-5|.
CASSYVLTSNQPQHF
TGTGCCAGCAGTTATGTACTTACGAGCAATCAGCCCCAGCATTTT
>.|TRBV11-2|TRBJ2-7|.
CASSLGARLYEQYF
TGTGCCAGCAGCTTAGGAGCCAGGCTTTACGAGCAGTACTTC
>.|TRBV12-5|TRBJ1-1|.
CASGTGYTEAFF
TGTGCTAGTGGTACAGGGTACACTGAAGCTTTCTTT
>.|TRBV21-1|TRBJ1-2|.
CASSKIWQANYGYTF
TGTGCCAGCAGCAAAATATGGCAGGCTAACTATGGCTACACCTTC
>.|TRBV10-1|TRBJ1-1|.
CASRGTSGSQAFF
TGCGCCAGCAGAGGGACTTCGGGGAGTCAAGCTTTCTTT
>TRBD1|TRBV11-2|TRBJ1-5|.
CASSLWTGVNQPQHF
TGTGCCAGCAGCCTATGGACAGGTGTCAATCAGCCCCAGCATTTT
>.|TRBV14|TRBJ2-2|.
CASSQDLTANTGELFF
TGTGCCAGCAGCCAAGACCTGACTGCGAACACCGGGGAGCTGTTTTTT